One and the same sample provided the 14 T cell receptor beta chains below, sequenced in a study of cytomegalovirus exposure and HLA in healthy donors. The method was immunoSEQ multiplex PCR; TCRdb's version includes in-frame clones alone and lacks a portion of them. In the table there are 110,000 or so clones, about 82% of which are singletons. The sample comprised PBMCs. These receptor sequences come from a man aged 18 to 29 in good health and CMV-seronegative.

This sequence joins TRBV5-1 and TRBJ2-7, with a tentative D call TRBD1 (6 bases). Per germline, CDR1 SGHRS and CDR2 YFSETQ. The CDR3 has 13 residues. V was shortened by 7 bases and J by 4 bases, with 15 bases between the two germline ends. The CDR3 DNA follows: TGCGCCAGCTCCCGGGACAACGAATACGAGCAGTACTTC. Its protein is CASSRDNEYEQYF.

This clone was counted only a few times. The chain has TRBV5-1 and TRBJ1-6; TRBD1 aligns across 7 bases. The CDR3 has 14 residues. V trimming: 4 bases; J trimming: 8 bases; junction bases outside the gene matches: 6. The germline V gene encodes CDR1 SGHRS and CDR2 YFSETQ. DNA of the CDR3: TGCGCCAGCAGCCCGACAGGGCTGGATTCACCCCTCCACTTT. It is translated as CASSPTGLDSPLHF.

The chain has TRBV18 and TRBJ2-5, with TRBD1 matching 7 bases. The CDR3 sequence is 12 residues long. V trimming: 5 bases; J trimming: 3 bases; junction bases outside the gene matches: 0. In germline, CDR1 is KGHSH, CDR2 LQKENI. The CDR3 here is CASSGQEETQYF. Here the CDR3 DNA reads TGTGCCAGCTCAGGACAGGAAGAGACCCAGTACTTC.

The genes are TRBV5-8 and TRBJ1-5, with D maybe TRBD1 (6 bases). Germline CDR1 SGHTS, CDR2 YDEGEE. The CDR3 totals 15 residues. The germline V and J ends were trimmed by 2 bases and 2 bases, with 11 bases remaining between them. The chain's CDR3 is CASSFRGGRNQPQHF. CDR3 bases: TGTGCCAGCAGCTTCCGAGGGGGTCGCAATCAGCCCCAGCATTTT.

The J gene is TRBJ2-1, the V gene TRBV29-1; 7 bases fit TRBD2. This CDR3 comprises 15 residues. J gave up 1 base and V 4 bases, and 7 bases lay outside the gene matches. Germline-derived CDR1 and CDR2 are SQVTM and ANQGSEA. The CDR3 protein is CSVAPISGSYNEQFF. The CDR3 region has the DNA TGCAGCGTTGCCCCCATTAGCGGGTCCTACAATGAGCAGTTCTTC.

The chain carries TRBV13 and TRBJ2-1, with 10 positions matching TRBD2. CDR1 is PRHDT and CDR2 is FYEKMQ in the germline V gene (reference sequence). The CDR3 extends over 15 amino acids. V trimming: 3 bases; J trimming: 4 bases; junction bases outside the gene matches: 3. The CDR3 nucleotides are TGTGCCAGCAGCTTGGGGACTAGCGCTTACAATGAGCAGTTCTTC. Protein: CASSLGTSAYNEQFF.

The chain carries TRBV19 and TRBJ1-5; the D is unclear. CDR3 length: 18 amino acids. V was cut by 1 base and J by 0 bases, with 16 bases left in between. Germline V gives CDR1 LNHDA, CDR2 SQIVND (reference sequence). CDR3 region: CASSIGGRGRYSNQPQHF. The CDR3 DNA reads TGTGCCAGTAGTATAGGCGGACGAGGGAGATATAGCAATCAGCCCCAGCATTTT.

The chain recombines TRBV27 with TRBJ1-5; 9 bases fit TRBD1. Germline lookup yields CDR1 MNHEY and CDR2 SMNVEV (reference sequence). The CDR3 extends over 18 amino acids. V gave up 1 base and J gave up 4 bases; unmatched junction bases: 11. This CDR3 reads CASSLYRGRDRVNQPQHF. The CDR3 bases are TGTGCCAGCAGTTTATACCGGGGCCGGGACAGGGTAAATCAGCCCCAGCATTTT.

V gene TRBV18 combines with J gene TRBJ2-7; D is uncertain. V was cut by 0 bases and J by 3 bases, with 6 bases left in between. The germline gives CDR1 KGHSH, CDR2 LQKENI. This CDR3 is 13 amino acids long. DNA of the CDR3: TGTGCCAGCTCACCACCGTCCCACTACGAGCAGTACTTC. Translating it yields CASSPPSHYEQYF.

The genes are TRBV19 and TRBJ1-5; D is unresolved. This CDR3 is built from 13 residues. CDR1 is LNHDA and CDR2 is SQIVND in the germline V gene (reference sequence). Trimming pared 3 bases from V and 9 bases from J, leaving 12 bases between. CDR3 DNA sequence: TGTGCCAGTAGTATTGATAGTTCATGGCCCCAGCATTTT. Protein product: CASSIDSSWPQHF.

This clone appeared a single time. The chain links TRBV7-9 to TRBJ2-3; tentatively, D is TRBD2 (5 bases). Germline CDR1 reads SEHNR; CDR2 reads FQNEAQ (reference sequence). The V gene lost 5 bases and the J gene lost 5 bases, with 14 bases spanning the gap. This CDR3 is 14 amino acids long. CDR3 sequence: CASSPSGGEDTQYF. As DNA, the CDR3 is TGTGCCAGCAGCCCGAGCGGAGGAGAAGATACGCAGTATTTT.

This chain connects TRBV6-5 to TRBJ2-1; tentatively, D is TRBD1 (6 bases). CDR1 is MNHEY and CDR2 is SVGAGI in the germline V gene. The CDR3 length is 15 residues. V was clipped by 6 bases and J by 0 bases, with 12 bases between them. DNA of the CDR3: TGTGCCAGCAGCCGCACAGGGATCTCCTACAATGAGCAGTTCTTC. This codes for CASSRTGISYNEQFF.

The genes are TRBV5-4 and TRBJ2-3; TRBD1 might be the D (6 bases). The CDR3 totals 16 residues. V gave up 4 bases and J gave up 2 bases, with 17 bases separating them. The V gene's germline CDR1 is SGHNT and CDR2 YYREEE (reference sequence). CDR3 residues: CASSRNLGGDTDTQYF. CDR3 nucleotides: TGTGCCAGCAGCCGAAACCTAGGGGGAGACACAGATACGCAGTATTTT.

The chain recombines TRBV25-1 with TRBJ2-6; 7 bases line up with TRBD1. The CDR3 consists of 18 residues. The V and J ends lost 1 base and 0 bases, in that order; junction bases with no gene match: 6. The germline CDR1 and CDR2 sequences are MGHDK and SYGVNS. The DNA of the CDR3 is TGTGCCAGCAGTGAATTAGGCCAGGGGGTCTCTGGGGCCAACGTCCTGACTTTC. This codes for CASSELGQGVSGANVLTF. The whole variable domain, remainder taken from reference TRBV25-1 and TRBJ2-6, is EADIYQTPRYLVIGTGKKITLECSQTMGHDKMYWYQQDPGMELHLIHYSYGVNSTEKGDLSSESTVSRIRTEHFPLTLESARPSHTSQYLCASSELGQGVSGANVLTFGAGSRLTVL.